The text below deals with one T cell receptor beta chain. This clone was picked up a small number of times. It has no known antigen specificity. Nothing much larger sits one base from this clone, and base qualities are not available. The library was generated by the immunoSEQ multiplex PCR assay. For the multiplex PCR, a mixture combining 60 forward primers for TCR Vbeta segments and 13 reverse primers for TCR Jbeta segments was used. The CDR3 region of rearranged TCR beta genes was amplified from genomic DNA with a multiplex PCR assay. The Illumina HiSeq System was used to sequence the amplified TCR beta libraries as 87-base-pair reads. Per the source publication's procedure: In a later analysis, approximately 74 million unique TCR beta chains were counted across the approximately 670 repertoires, and roughly 10 million of these chains were shared by at least two donors. A nearest-neighbor algorithm error-corrected the raw reads and collapsed the reads into unique sequences, merging closely related sequences to remove PCR and sequencing errors. V, D and J gene segments were assigned by aligning CDR3 sequences to IMGT reference sequences. For a sequence to be retained, at least a six-nucleotide match to both a V gene segment and a J gene segment was required. A rearrangement counted as productive if the CDR3 had no stop codons and remained in frame with V and J, and every other rearrangement counted as non-productive. CDR3 was defined by IMGT convention, running from the second conserved V-encoded cysteine to the conserved J-encoded phenylalanine. The earlier analysis of some 580 of the donors excluded any sequence lacking an unambiguous match to a single V gene segment. In an earlier analysis of some 590 of the donors, a V segment was called functional when productive rearrangements were above 56.7%, and segregating when the standard deviation between donors exceeded 5%. A statistical classification framework was built to diagnose cytomegalovirus status from the catalog of TCR beta chain sequences. V and J gene assignment, in a later analysis, came from comparing TCR nucleotide sequences with IMGT/GENE-DB human TR gene sequences. Using the TCRdist pipeline, a later analysis assigned CDR3 sequences along with most-parsimonious VDJ recombination scenarios. In a later analysis, each TCR beta chain was defined by its CDR3 amino acid sequence together with its V-gene family, and reads lacking a unique V-gene family were excluded. To address suspected cross-contamination and a sequencing artifact, a later analysis removed 592 highly shared, low-generation-probability nucleotide sequences. For each public chain, a later analysis derived a clonal expansion index from normalized ranks of inferred template counts within each repertoire. In a later analysis, generation probabilities were computed using a VDJ recombination model fitted to out-of-frame rearrangements, and the results were checked against IGoR. In a later analysis, TCR-TCR, TCR-HLA and TCR-CMV co-occurrence was scored with hypergeometric tests, and a repertoire-size bias correction was applied to TCR pairs. To estimate false discovery rates, a later analysis permuted the HLA or CMV assignments 20 times. In a later analysis, co-occurring TCRs were grouped using DBSCAN, and TCRdist sequence similarity was added for clustering within HLA-allele-positive subsets. Repertoires with fewer than 30,000 or more than 120,000 public chains were left out of co-occurrence clustering, as were about 5 repertoires with anomalous nucleotide sharing. Here the immuneACCESS table is served through TCRdb, limited to in-frame sequences with V and J called. Missing clones are a known gap in these copies; in checked studies unresolved V genes cover under half, and the rest lacks a known reason. V and J calls and clone size follow that table, whereas D and trimming were derived from the DNA. Across this sample there are 100,000 to 120,000 clones, with under 70% seen only once. The ten largest clones take up roughly 8.3% of the sample.

The cohort comprised some 730 healthy bone marrow donors. Cohort members were all nominally healthy when sampled, although unrecorded immune exposures were likely present. The donor tested CMV seropositive, placing the donor among the approximately 310 seropositive members of the cohort. A peripheral blood sample was collected from each donor, and TCR beta sequencing was performed on peripheral blood mononuclear cells. Genomic DNA was extracted from the blood cell samples with the Qiagen DNeasy Blood Extraction Kit. This sample was included in a study of cytomegalovirus exposure and HLA in healthy donors (dated 2017 in TCRdb). About the investigation overall: In an earlier analysis of under 600 of the donors, 250 to 350 Gb of sequence data and 120 million or so unique TCR beta sequences from about 179 million T cells were reported. Both class I and class II loci were covered by HLA typing, at four-digit resolution. In addition to the first cohort of 666 subjects, a separate validation cohort of 120 different subjects was used. Of the roughly 390 genotyped donors, roughly 80% were placed in the genetic ancestry cluster associated with self-reported Caucasian donors. The study combined high-throughput TCR immunosequencing, statistical association of individual TCRs with disease status, and machine learning to predict cytomegalovirus infection status. The study aimed to test whether cataloging public T cell receptors could reveal signatures of past pathogen exposure. Donor age, sex, ethnicity and CMV serostatus were compiled alongside the repertoire data. Typing coverage differed by locus: A, B, C, DRB1 and DQB1 were typed in roughly 620-630 donors, DQA1 in about 560, DPA1 in roughly 590, and DPB1 in approximately 450. On average, 235,054 unique TCR beta nucleotide sequences were sequenced per donor among 350 to 400 genotyped donors of the cohort, with roughly 19% of those sequences being non-productive. Rather than using new phenotypic data, the later analysis identified candidate immune exposures from TCR beta sequences and from how often those sequences occurred across donors. In a later genetic analysis, genome-wide SNP genotypes for about 60% of the 666 donors were used, and that subset was treated as a discovery cohort. Using immunosequencing, the study profiled T cell repertoires from 550 to 750 subjects and related those repertoires to cytomegalovirus serostatus. All discovery cohort repertoires had been generated using a single sequencing platform. Five DR-DQ haplotypes were treated as single units for association and clustering because of strong linkage in the cohort. An early release that covered approximately 600 HLA-typed donors contained 300 to 350 gigabases of sequencing data and about 84 million unique TCR sequences. To decide whether each TCR beta V gene segment behaved as functional or pseudogenic, an earlier analysis of 587 of the donors relied on high-throughput TCR beta sequencing. To study patterns of TCR occurrence, a later analysis re-analyzed previously published TCR beta repertoires from 500 to 850 donors and added high-resolution HLA genotyping. Beyond this particular receptor, the publication reports: The study gave a list of over 150 TCR beta chains associated with cytomegalovirus. Some IMGT-functional V segments, including TRBV6-2 and TRBV6-3, could not be told apart with the 87-base-pair reads, so those segments were excluded. In vitro tests confirmed that a few of the cytomegalovirus-associated TCR beta chains recognize cytomegalovirus antigens. According to a later analysis, most CMV-associated TCR beta chains appeared to be HLA-restricted, and the HLA associations seemed to be driven largely by CMV exposure. The authors suggested that the approach could potentially be extended to other disease states and immunological phenotypes. Because HLA typing was missing for some donors at each locus, association tests included only the typed subset. In an earlier analysis of 587 of the donors, most TCR beta V segments appeared in productive rearrangements about 87% or about 30% of the time, broadly matching IMGT annotations. Compared with equally common non-associated chains, HLA-associated TCR beta chains in a later analysis were more clonally expanded and had lower generation probabilities. V-gene and J-gene trimming of TCR beta chains was associated with a missense DCLRE1C variant in a later genetic analysis, and the association was replicated in an independent cohort. Only TCR beta chains were sequenced in this cohort, and the absence of alpha or paired-chain data limited detectable features. Most TCR sequences were seen in very few donors, while some public TCRs were found in many individuals. Because counts were too low, 15 to 20 rarely observed V segments, including chromosome 9 orphons, were excluded from the earlier analysis of 587 of the donors. According to a later analysis, TCR association rates differed among HLA loci, with DRB1 alleles showing the most associated TCRs and HLA-C alleles showing the fewest. A later genetic analysis reported fewer N-insertions in productive TCRs among donors in an Asian-associated ancestry cluster than the roughly 700-donor mean. The presence/absence analyses assumed that sequencing depth was roughly uniform across donors, and that assumption may not be true. A cluster of highly shared sequence variants was judged likely to be a technical artifact of the sequencing pipeline. A further reported finding was that TCR beta sequences accurately predicted the HLA-A and HLA-B alleles for most subjects in the first cohort. Correlated functional status among segregating V segments might be attributable to linkage disequilibrium, but an unknown experimental factor could not be ruled out. Several of the top co-occurrence clusters appeared to be linked to parvovirus B19, influenza, CMV and Epstein-Barr virus, according to a later analysis. When HLA alleles, especially DR and DQ, strongly co-occurred, attributing TCR associations to individual alleles was difficult. A later analysis associated roughly 17,000 TCR beta sequences with specific HLA alleles at a false discovery rate of 0.05. CMV serostatus was the only immune exposure information available for the cohort. In both the original and validation cohorts, the classifier was reported to diagnose cytomegalovirus status with high specificity and sensitivity.

V is shortened by 6 bases, J by 12 bases, and the region joining them spans 14 bases. The CDR3 spans 12 residues, from the cysteine through the phenylalanine. The retained sequence is limited to the CDR3, 36 bases, with the frame set at the first base. CDR1 and CDR2 are read off the germline V gene (reference sequence) as MNHEY and SMNVEV. This clonotype originated in a man younger than 35 in good health and CMV-seropositive. The source material was PBMCs. Rearrangement joined TRBV27 to TRBJ1-4; no confident D gene assignment can be made. The CDR3 reads CASSPGRAELFF. The DNA is as follows: TGTGCCAGCAGCCCCGGGAGGGCCGAACTGTTTTTT.